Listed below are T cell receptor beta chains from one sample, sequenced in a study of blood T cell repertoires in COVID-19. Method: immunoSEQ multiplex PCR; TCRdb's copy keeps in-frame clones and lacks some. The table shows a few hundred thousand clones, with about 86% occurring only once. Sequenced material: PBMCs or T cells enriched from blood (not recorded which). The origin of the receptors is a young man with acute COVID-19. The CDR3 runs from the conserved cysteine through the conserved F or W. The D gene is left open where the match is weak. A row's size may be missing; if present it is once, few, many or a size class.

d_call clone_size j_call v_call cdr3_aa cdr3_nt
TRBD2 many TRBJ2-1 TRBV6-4 CASSDSGGGADEQFF TGTGCCAGCAGTGATTCGGGCGGGGGGGCAGATGAGCAGTTCTTC
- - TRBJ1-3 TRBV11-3 CASSLAPQGNTIYF TGTGCCAGCAGCTTAGCCCCGCAGGGAAACACCATATATTTT
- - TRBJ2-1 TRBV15 CATSRQGGYNEQFF TGTGCCACCAGCAGACAGGGAGGTTACAATGAGCAGTTCTTC
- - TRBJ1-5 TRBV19 CASTSLRNQPQHF TGTGCCAGTACCTCCCTACGCAATCAGCCCCAGCATTTT
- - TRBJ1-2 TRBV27 CASSLRAGLKSYGYTF TGTGCCAGCAGTTTACGCGCGGGACTGAAGTCCTATGGCTACACCTTC
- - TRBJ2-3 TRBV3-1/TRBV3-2 CASRGTGKRTDTQYF TGTGCCAGCAGGGGGACTGGTAAACGCACAGATACGCAGTATTTT
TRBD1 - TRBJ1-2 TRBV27 CASRSPGQPLNGYTF TGTGCCAGCAGATCTCCGGGACAGCCCCTCAACGGCTACACCTTC
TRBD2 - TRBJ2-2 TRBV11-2 CATFRTSGILAGELFF TGTGCCACTTTTCGGACTAGCGGGATATTGGCCGGGGAGCTGTTTTTT
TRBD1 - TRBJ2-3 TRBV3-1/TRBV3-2 CASSQRQGESRGTQYF TGTGCCAGCAGTCAACGACAGGGGGAGTCGCGGGGTACGCAGTATTTT
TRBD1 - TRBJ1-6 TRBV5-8 CASSLGQGLPARSPLHF TGTGCCAGCAGCTTGGGACAGGGGCTCCCTGCGAGGTCACCCCTCCACTTT
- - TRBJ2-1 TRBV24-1 CATSVGGGSYNEQFF TGTGCCACCAGTGTAGGGGGTGGCTCCTACAATGAGCAGTTCTTC
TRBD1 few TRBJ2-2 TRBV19 CASSDRANTGELFF TGTGCCAGTAGTGACAGGGCGAACACCGGGGAGCTGTTTTTT
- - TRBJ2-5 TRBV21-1 CASPCLAGAYQETQYF TGTGCCAGCCCGTGTCTAGCGGGGGCTTACCAAGAGACCCAGTACTTC
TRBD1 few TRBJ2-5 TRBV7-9 CASTDGAGTGIQETQYF TGTGCCAGCACCGATGGGGCCGGGACAGGGATCCAAGAGACCCAGTACTTC
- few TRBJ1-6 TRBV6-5 CASSYSSQGNSPLHF TGTGCCAGCAGTTACTCGTCCCAGGGAAATTCACCCCTCCACTTT
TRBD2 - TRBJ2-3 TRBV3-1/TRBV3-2 CASSQDQISGADTQYF TGTGCCAGCAGCCAAGATCAAATTAGCGGGGCAGATACGCAGTATTTT
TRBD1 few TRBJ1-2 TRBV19 CASSPTGPNYGYTF TGTGCCAGTAGCCCGACAGGGCCAAACTATGGCTACACCTTC
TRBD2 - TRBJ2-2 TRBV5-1 CASSLLSSGRAGGGGELFF TGTGCCAGCAGCTTGTTGTCTAGCGGGAGGGCCGGAGGAGGCGGGGAGCTGTTTTTT
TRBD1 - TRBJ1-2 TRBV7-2 CASSSGTATKGYTF TGTGCCAGCAGCTCCGGGACAGCTACTAAAGGCTACACCTTC
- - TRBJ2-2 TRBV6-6 CAGSLRDFVGELFF TGTGCCGGCAGCCTCCGGGACTTTGTGGGGGAGCTGTTTTTT
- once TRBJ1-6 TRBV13 CASTLGRSYNSPLHF TGTGCCAGCACCCTGGGGCGCTCCTATAATTCACCCCTCCACTTT
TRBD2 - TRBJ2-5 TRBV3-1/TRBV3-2 CASSHRLAGGGGEETQYF TGTGCCAGCAGCCACCGACTAGCGGGGGGAGGGGGAGAAGAGACCCAGTACTTC
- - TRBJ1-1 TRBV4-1 CASSQVTVNTEAFF TGCGCCAGCAGCCAAGTAACGGTCAACACTGAAGCTTTCTTT
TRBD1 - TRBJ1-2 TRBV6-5 CATEPDRGYGYTF TGTGCCACTGAACCCGACAGGGGCTATGGCTACACCTTC
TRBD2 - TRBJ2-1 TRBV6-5 CASSIGTSGGNEQFF TGTGCCAGCAGCATCGGGACTAGCGGGGGTAATGAGCAGTTCTTC
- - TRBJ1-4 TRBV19 CASRPKTPIRGEKLFF TGTGCCAGTAGACCTAAGACCCCCATCAGAGGTGAAAAACTGTTTTTT